This T cell receptor (beta chain) was obtained from a study of blood T cell repertoires in COVID-19. Overall study: Donors in the United States, Italy and Spain gave samples during acute or convalescent COVID-19. PBMCs, B-cell-depleted T cells, or T cells were the source of the cDNA or gDNA that made up the material.

In the authors' methods: How many nucleated cells were present was estimated from reference gene primer amplification. Profiled with immunoSEQ multiplex PCR; TCRdb holds only in-frame clones, not every one. The V and J calls and clone size were taken over from that table, and D and trimming were inferred from the DNA. The sample has roughly 250,000 clones; around nine tenths are singletons. Germline values: CDR1 SGHNT, CDR2 YENEEA. Unmatched junction bases numbered 13, after V lost 5 bases and J lost 6 bases. The CDR3 length is 16 residues. The sequence was obtained from a woman aged 40 to 50 who had recovered from COVID-19. The chain has TRBV11-3 and TRBJ1-2; 9 positions match TRBD1. The sequencing input was peripheral blood. The DNA for the CDR3 is TGTGCCAGCAGCCAAGGGACAGGGAGGAAGGAGAATGGCTACACCTTC. It encodes CASSQGTGRKENGYTF.